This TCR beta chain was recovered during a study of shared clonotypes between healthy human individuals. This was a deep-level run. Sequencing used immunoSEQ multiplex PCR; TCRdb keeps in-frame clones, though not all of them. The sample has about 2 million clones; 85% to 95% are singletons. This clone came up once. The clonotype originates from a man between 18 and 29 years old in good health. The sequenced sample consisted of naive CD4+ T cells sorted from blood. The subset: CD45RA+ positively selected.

CDR3 DNA: TGTGCCAGCAGCTTAGTGACAGATGCTCCCTATGGCTACACCTTC. This codes for CASSLVTDAPYGYTF. The gene calls are TRBV7-2 and TRBJ1-2, with a weak D call TRBD1 (5 bases). This CDR3 is built from 15 residues. Per germline, CDR1 SGHTA and CDR2 FQGNSA. Trimming stripped 1 base from V and 4 bases from J, with 13 bases between.